One and the same sample provided the 25 T cell receptor beta chains below, sequenced in a study of siplizumab effects on memory and regulatory T cells. The repertoire was sequenced with immunoSEQ multiplex PCR; TCRdb's copy has only in-frame clones and lacks some. The sample has 92,000 or so clones; about 87% are singletons. The sample taken for sequencing was CD4+ T cells sorted from blood. These receptors all stem from a human donor in good health.

This clone has just one count. In DNA, the CDR3 is TGTGCCAGCAGCCCGGAAGGTTTGGGGGCCAACGTCCTGACTTTC. It encodes CASSPEGLGANVLTF. The chain recombines TRBV28 with TRBJ2-6; D call uncertain. CDR1 and CDR2 from the germline V gene are MDHEN and SYDVKM. The V gene lost 6 bases and the J gene lost 4 bases, with 13 bases spanning the gap. The length of the CDR3 is 15 residues.

The V and J genes are TRBV5-6 and TRBJ1-2; D unclear. Germline assignment: CDR1 SGHDT and CDR2 YYEEEE. V lost 4 bases and J lost 2, with 15 bases in between. There are 15 residues in the CDR3. The DNA for the CDR3 is TGTGCCAGCAGCCCTCCGGGCAATTTCAACTATGGCTACACCTTC. This sequence encodes CASSPPGNFNYGYTF.

Details on this clone: The CDR3 does not end in the conserved phenylalanine or tryptophan, so this is likely a read error. Because the CDR3's place on the DNA is in doubt, the DNA is left out and the CDR3 is given as listed by TCRdb. V usage is TRBV10-1 and J usage is TRBJ2-7; the table's D gene call, TRBD1, was not cross checked with the DNA. Germline CDR1 and CDR2: WNHNN and SYGVQD (reference sequence). The CDR3 is 9 residues long, counting both termini. The CDR3 here is CASVDRVPL.

This clone was observed once. The chain employs TRBV28 and TRBJ1-2; TRBD1 matches at 7 bases. The V gene's germline CDR1 is MDHEN and CDR2 SYDVKM. V lost 6 bases, J lost 4 bases, and 17 bases stayed unmatched. The CDR3 extends over 17 amino acids. CDR3 region: CASSLQTGTAYFYGYTF. CDR3 coding DNA: TGTGCCAGCAGCCTACAAACCGGGACAGCTTACTTCTATGGCTACACCTTC.

This clone was counted a few times. V gene TRBV5-6 combines with J gene TRBJ2-7; a weak D match, TRBD2 (6 bases). Germline CDR1 and CDR2: SGHDT and YYEEEE. V was cut by 4 bases and J by 7 bases, with 15 bases left in between. This CDR3 is 13 amino acids long. The CDR3 is CASSGQGLVEQYF. The CDR3 DNA sequence: TGTGCCAGCAGCGGTCAGGGACTTGTGGAGCAGTACTTC. The variable domain in full, completed from reference TRBV5-6 and TRBJ2-7, reads DAGVTQSPTHLIKTRGQQVTLRCSPKSGHDTVSWYQQALGQGPQFIFQYYEEEERQRGNFPDRFSGHQFPNYSSELNVNALLLGDSALYLCASSGQGLVEQYFGPGTRLTVT.

This clone was detected only once. V usage is TRBV28 and J usage is TRBJ2-5; a weak D match, TRBD1 (6 bases). The J call is doubtful: the DNA matches TRBJ2-7 better. This CDR3 is built from 13 residues. Germline lookup yields CDR1 MDHEN and CDR2 SYDVKM. The CDR3 region is CASIAGTPYEQYF. DNA of the CDR3: TGTGCCAGCATCGCCGGGACACCCTACGAGCAGTACTTC.

V is TRBV12-5 and J is TRBJ2-1; either TRBD1 or TRBD2 may fit D (5 bases each). V was pared by 2 bases and J by 10 bases, with 12 bases between. Germline loops: CDR1 LGHNT, CDR2 FRNRAP. The CDR3 covers 13 residues. The CDR3 sequence is CASGLLGVGEQFF. The CDR3 nucleotides are TGTGCTAGTGGTTTGCTGGGGGTAGGCGAGCAGTTCTTC.

The chain recombines TRBV18 with TRBJ2-4, with D uncertain. The germline V gene encodes CDR1 KGHSH and CDR2 LQKENI. CDR3 length: 16 residues. V lost 0 bases, J lost 3 bases, and 12 bases lay in between. The CDR3 region is CASSPPGQLFKNIQYF. In DNA form, the CDR3 reads TGTGCCAGCTCACCACCGGGTCAACTATTCAAAAACATTCAGTACTTC.

The gene calls are TRBV10-3 and TRBJ2-7; 7 bases fit TRBD1. The CDR3 consists of 14 residues. V lost 9 bases to trimming and J lost 4 bases; unmatched junction nucleotides: 12. The germline CDR1 and CDR2 sequences are ENHRY and SYGVKD. The CDR3 reads CAIGPGQLGYEQYF. The CDR3 coding sequence is TGTGCCATTGGACCGGGACAGCTTGGATACGAGCAGTACTTC.

The gene calls are TRBV18 and TRBJ2-7; TRBD2 aligns across 7 bases. The CDR3 is 14 residues long. From germline, CDR1 is KGHSH and CDR2 LQKENI. Germline trimming cut 6 bases from V and 6 bases from J; bases unmatched to any gene: 11. CDR3 loop: CASSPGWEGTEQYF. As DNA, the CDR3 is TGTGCCAGCTCCCCCGGATGGGAGGGAACCGAGCAGTACTTC.

V gene TRBV6-1 combines with J gene TRBJ2-3, with D maybe TRBD2 (5 bases). V gave up 8 bases and J gave up 4 bases, with 16 bases separating them. Germline loops: CDR1 MNHNS, CDR2 SASEGT. The CDR3 totals 14 residues. The CDR3 DNA reads TGTGCCAGCGGCTTTAGCGTAAGGCCAGATACGCAGTATTTT. Translation: CASGFSVRPDTQYF.

The chain joins TRBV18 to TRBJ2-3; 10 nucleotides agree with TRBD2. Germline loops: CDR1 KGHSH, CDR2 LQKENI. The length of the CDR3 is 16 residues. V lost 3 bases, J lost 6 bases, and 9 bases stayed unmatched. CDR3 loop: CASSPLVPTSGDTQYF. The CDR3 DNA reads TGTGCCAGCTCACCTCTTGTGCCGACTAGCGGGGATACGCAGTATTTT.

This clone has a single count. The chain employs TRBV28 and TRBJ1-2; D not certain. Per germline, CDR1 MDHEN and CDR2 SYDVKM. The CDR3 sequence is 13 residues long. V was cut by 6 bases and J by 5 bases, with 13 bases left in between. The CDR3 reads CASRPGRAYGYTF. Written as DNA, the CDR3 is TGTGCCAGCAGGCCCGGGAGAGCATATGGCTACACCTTC.

The rearrangement links TRBV27 to TRBJ2-1, with 9 positions matching TRBD2. With V trimmed by 2 bases and J by 7 bases, 6 bases remained unmatched. The CDR3 runs 15 residues. CDR1 is MNHEY, CDR2 SMNVEV, per germline (reference sequence). DNA for the CDR3: TGTGCCAGCAGTTTAGTCATAGCGGGAGTAAATGAGCAGTTCTTC. Its translation is CASSLVIAGVNEQFF.

This chain connects TRBV6-5 to TRBJ1-1; tentative D call: TRBD1 (6 bases). CDR1 and CDR2 (germline): MNHEY, SVGAGI. The CDR3 consists of 12 residues. Trimming cost V 5 bases and J 12 bases, with 16 bases left between them. The CDR3 DNA reads TGTGCCAGCAGTGGCTCCGGGGACATACCTTTCTTT. This sequence encodes CASSGSGDIPFF.

This sequence joins TRBV5-1 and TRBJ2-3, with 7 bases aligning to TRBD1. CDR1 is SGHRS, CDR2 YFSETQ, per germline. This CDR3 contains 15 residues. The V and J ends lost 0 bases and 5 bases, in that order; junction bases with no gene match: 6. CDR3 DNA: TGCGCCAGCAGCTTGGAACGAACAGGGGTAGATACGCAGTATTTT. This sequence encodes CASSLERTGVDTQYF.

The rearrangement uses TRBV18 and TRBJ2-7; D possibly matches TRBD1 or TRBD2 (5 bases each). Germline loops: CDR1 KGHSH, CDR2 LQKENI. Trimming took 6 bases from V and 3 from J, leaving 12 bases between them. CDR3 size: 13 residues. As DNA, the CDR3 is TGTGCCAGCTCCGGGGACCCAAACTACGAGCAGTACTTC. Translated, it gives CASSGDPNYEQYF.

The gene calls are TRBV21-1 and TRBJ1-4. TRBV21-1 is a known pseudogene. CDR3 size: 19 residues. In DNA, the CDR3 is TGTGCCAGCAGCAAAATGGGACGGCGGACGAAGGGCTATTGGGAAAAACTGTTTTTT. Translated, it gives CASSKMGRRTKGYWEKLFF.

The V and J genes are TRBV5-6 and TRBJ2-7; no firm D call. The CDR3 is 14 amino acids. CDR1 and CDR2 from the germline V gene are SGHDT and YYEEEE. V was clipped by 0 bases and J by 0 bases, with 7 bases between them. CDR3 sequence: CASSLDDVSYEQYF. DNA of the CDR3: TGTGCCAGCAGCTTGGATGACGTCTCCTACGAGCAGTACTTC.

CDR3 in amino acids: CASSQIPYEQYF. CDR3 DNA sequence: TGTGCCAGCAGCCAAATCCCTTACGAGCAGTACTTC. This chain links TRBV14 with TRBJ2-7; D gene uncertain. The CDR3 has 12 residues. The V and J ends lost 2 bases and 4 bases respectively, with 6 bases between them. Germline V gene sequence: CDR1 SGHDN, CDR2 FVKESK.

This clone is categorized as medium-sized. Other DNA sequences in this specimen translate into the identical CDR3. The chain links TRBV18 to TRBJ1-1; D might be TRBD1 (5 bases). Between the trimmed V and J ends, which lost 1 base and 2 bases, there was a span of 14 bases. CDR3 length: 16 residues. Germline CDR1 reads KGHSH; CDR2 reads LQKENI. The CDR3 region is CASSPRGRGSNTEAFF. The CDR3 nucleotides are TGTGCCAGCTCACCACGTGGAAGGGGTAGCAACACTGAAGCTTTCTTT.

This chain connects TRBV27 to TRBJ2-1, with 13 bases fitting TRBD2. CDR3 length: 17 amino acids. The V and J ends lost 4 bases and 9 bases, in that order; junction bases with no gene match: 12. Germline loops: CDR1 MNHEY, CDR2 SMNVEV (reference sequence). CDR3 bases: TGTGCCAGCAGTTCTCGCCGCGGACTAGCGGGAGATGGTGAGCAGTTCTTC. Translation gives CASSSRRGLAGDGEQFF.

This sequence joins TRBV7-2 and TRBJ1-1; 7 nucleotides line up with TRBD1. The CDR3 loop spans 13 amino acids. Unmatched junction bases numbered 10, after V lost 8 bases and J lost 7 bases. The germline gives CDR1 SGHTA, CDR2 FQGNSA. The CDR3 loop reads CASLRVTGDEAFF. In nucleotides, the CDR3 is TGTGCCAGCCTGAGGGTCACAGGGGATGAAGCTTTCTTT.

The chain combines TRBV5-1 with TRBJ1-4, with 8 bases fitting TRBD1. The V and J ends lost 4 bases and 8 bases, in that order; junction bases with no gene match: 7. The V gene's germline CDR1 is SGHRS and CDR2 YFSETQ. This CDR3 contains 14 residues. CDR3 nucleotide sequence: TGCGCCAGCAGCCCGGACAGGGTTGGGGAAAAACTGTTTTTT. Protein product: CASSPDRVGEKLFF.

This sequence joins TRBV4-1 and TRBJ2-1, with TRBD2 identical over 10 bases. CDR1 and CDR2 (germline): MGHRA, YSYEKL. After removal of 0 bases from V and 8 bases from J, the junction contained 10 bases not matched to a gene. CDR3 length: 17 residues. The CDR3 loop is CASSQEVSSGRAYEQFF. In DNA form, the CDR3 reads TGCGCCAGCAGCCAAGAAGTCTCCAGCGGGAGGGCATATGAGCAGTTCTTC.